This TCR beta chain was identified during a study of preoperative IRX-2 immunotherapy in early breast cancer. The germline gives CDR1 SGHNT, CDR2 YYREEE (reference sequence). V lost 9 bases and J lost 3, with 15 bases in between. This CDR3 spans 13 amino acids. Specified treatment: preoperative locoregional IRX-2 cytokine immunotherapy. Preoperative locoregional IRX-2 cytokine immunotherapy was tested in the phase Ib source study. Clones were sequenced by immunoSEQ multiplex PCR, and TCRdb holds only the in-frame ones, with some missing. This sample carries about 23,000 clones, 85% to 90% of them seen once, and the ten largest clones take roughly 9%.

This clonotype was obtained from a human donor with breast cancer. The sample in question was tumor tissue, obtained after IRX-2 immunotherapy. The J gene is TRBJ1-2, the V gene TRBV5-4, with a tentative D call TRBD1 (6 bases). The CDR3 loop is CATLRGGDYGYTF. Here the CDR3 DNA reads TGTGCCACCTTGAGGGGGGGCGACTATGGCTACACCTTC.